This entry is about one T cell receptor (beta chain). The data originate from a study of blood T cell repertoires in COVID-19. Turning to the study itself: The samples span acute and convalescent COVID-19 from the United States, Italy and Spain. In each case, the material was cDNA or gDNA derived from T cells, B-cell-depleted T cells, or PBMCs.

In the original workflow: Amplification with reference gene primers provided the estimates of nucleated cell counts. Repertoires were generated with immunoSEQ multiplex PCR, while TCRdb's copy carries only in-frame clones and drops some. The V and J calls and clone size were taken over from that table, and D and trimming were inferred from the DNA. Seen here are about 160,000 clones, over 75% observed once, and the top ten hold 6.9%. The specimen was peripheral blood. This sequence was found in a man aged 80 or over with COVID-19, enrolled during active disease.

The CDR3 loop reads CASSAGQGGDEQFF. CDR3 DNA sequence: TGTGCCAGTAGTGCGGGACAGGGGGGCGATGAGCAGTTCTTC. The chain is built from TRBV19 and TRBJ2-1; 11 bases fit TRBD1. V trimming: 5 bases; J trimming: 8 bases; junction bases outside the gene matches: 5. The CDR3 is 14 amino acids. Germline assignment: CDR1 LNHDA and CDR2 SQIVND (reference sequence).